Below, one TCR beta chain is given with its context. Its antigen remains unidentified. The trim removed 4 bases at V and 3 bases at J, leaving 6 bases unmatched. The CDR3 length is 14 residues. Germline-derived CDR1 and CDR2 are SGHDN and FVKESK. This sample is drawn from a study of cytomegalovirus exposure and HLA in healthy donors. Study overall: Earlier results showed roughly 110 million unique TCR beta sequences derived from 150 million to 200 million T cells. Study-wide results and caveats: Later analysis suggested most CMV-associated TCR beta chains were HLA-restricted. The productive fraction for most TCR beta V segments was about 90% or about 30% in an earlier analysis.

The PCR was carried out with 60 Vbeta primers and 13 Jbeta primers. Using immunoSEQ multiplex PCR, the repertoire was profiled, and TCRdb retains in-frame clones only, with some absent. The sample lists about 120,000 clones, approximately 9.4% occurring once. Regarding donors, all were healthy bone marrow donors. The rearrangement uses TRBV14 and TRBJ2-7, with 7 nucleotides matching TRBD1. Input material: PBMCs. The source is a man aged 25-40 years in good health and CMV-seronegative. The CDR3 spells CASSPGQAVYEQYF. CDR3 coding DNA: TGTGCCAGCAGCCCCGGACAGGCGGTCTACGAGCAGTACTTC.